This passage covers 22 T cell receptor beta chains from one sample sequenced in a study of Ad26.COV2.S vaccination and SARS-CoV-2 variants. Produced via immunoSEQ multiplex PCR; TCRdb's table is partial and in-frame only. The data show over 130,000 clones, 86% seen once. This specimen was peripheral blood, taken after recovery from COVID-19. The receptors here all came from a human donor who had recovered from COVID-19.

The rearrangement joins TRBV7-8 to TRBJ1-1; tentative D call: TRBD1 (5 bases). Germline V CDR1 and CDR2: SGHVS, FQNEAQ. The CDR3 spans 14 residues. Trimming removed 6 bases from V and 1 base from J, with 12 bases in between. CDR3 sequence (DNA): TGTGCCAGCAGTAATACTGACAGGAACACTGAAGCTTTCTTT. This gives the protein CASSNTDRNTEAFF. The complete variable domain, with remaining parts taken from reference TRBV7-8 and TRBJ1-1, reads GAGVSQSPRYKVAKRGQDVALRCDPISGHVSLFWYQQALGQGPEFLTYFQNEAQLDKSGLPSDRFFAERPEGSVSTLKIQRTQQEDSAVYLCASSNTDRNTEAFFGQGTRLTVV.

The chain recombines TRBV10-3 with TRBJ1-2, with 7 bases that match TRBD1. Germline lookup yields CDR1 ENHRY and CDR2 SYGVKD. The CDR3 covers 15 residues. J gave up 0 bases and V 8 bases, and 9 bases lay outside the gene matches. The CDR3 bases are TGTGCCATCTCCCCAGGGGACAGAGCTAACTATGGCTACACCTTC. It yields the protein CAISPGDRANYGYTF.

In its sample, this clone was seen once. This chain joins TRBV28 and TRBJ2-5, with TRBD1 as a possible D gene (5 bases). V dropped 2 bases and J dropped 10 bases, with 11 bases sitting between them. CDR1 and CDR2 from the germline V gene are MDHEN and SYDVKM. The CDR3 extends over 12 amino acids. The CDR3 protein is CASSLSRVDQYF. The CDR3, as DNA: TGTGCCAGCAGTTTAAGCAGGGTGGACCAGTACTTC.

This sequence joins TRBV2 and TRBJ2-7; D tentatively reads TRBD1 or TRBD2 (6 bases each). Germline V gives CDR1 SNHLY, CDR2 FYNNEI. There are 16 residues in the CDR3. V lost 6 bases and J 4 bases, leaving 22 bases between the germline ends. CDR3 DNA sequence: TGTGCCAGCAGCCCCCCGCGACAGGAAGGGAGGTACGAGCAGTACTTC. Translating it yields CASSPPRQEGRYEQYF.

The V gene is TRBV30, the J gene TRBJ1-2; D gene unclear. CDR1 is GTSNPN and CDR2 is SVGIG in the germline V gene (reference sequence). With 0 bases removed from V and 2 bases from J, the gap between germline ends came to 13 bases. The CDR3 is 15 residues long. CDR3 nucleotides: TGTGCCTGGAGTGTACCCTCGGCCGTAAACTATGGCTACACCTTC. Translated: CAWSVPSAVNYGYTF. Together with reference TRBV30 and TRBJ1-2, the CDR3 gives the full variable domain: SQTIHQWPATLVQPVGSPLSLECTVEGTSNPNLYWYRQAAGRGLQLLFYSVGIGQISSEVPQNLSASRPQDRQFILSSKKLLLSDSGFYLCAWSVPSAVNYGYTFGSGTRLTVV.

This clone was found many times. The CDR3 DNA follows: TGTGCCAGCAGCTCCGGGACCAAGTGGGACGAGCAGTACTTC. Residues: CASSSGTKWDEQYF. The chain carries TRBV11-2 and TRBJ2-7; the D gene could be TRBD1 or TRBD2 (5 bases each). Trimming took off 4 bases at V and 5 bases at J, with 15 bases between the two ends. The CDR3 contains 14 residues. Per the germline V gene, CDR1 is SGHAT and CDR2 is FQNNGV.

CDR3 nucleotides: TGTGCCAGCAGTTACGACAGGGCCCCTAATGAAAAACTGTTTTTT. This translates into CASSYDRAPNEKLFF. V gene TRBV6-5 combines with J gene TRBJ1-4, with 7 bases fitting TRBD1. CDR1 and CDR2 from the germline V gene are MNHEY and SVGAGI. J lost 3 bases, V lost 2 bases, and 3 bases had no gene match. The CDR3 totals 15 residues.

The CDR3 coding sequence is TGTGCCACCCGCCTCGGGAGCACAGATACGCAGTATTTT. This sequence encodes CATRLGSTDTQYF. This chain joins TRBV24-1 and TRBJ2-3; D unclear. Trimming left V 9 bases short and J 0 bases short, with 9 bases between. The CDR3 has 13 amino acids. The germline gives CDR1 KGHDR, CDR2 SFDVKD.

The rearrangement uses TRBV7-9 and TRBJ1-1, with D perhaps matching TRBD1 (5 bases). Germline V gives CDR1 SEHNR, CDR2 FQNEAQ (reference sequence). Trimming left V 3 bases short and J 5 bases short, with 13 bases between. The CDR3 runs 14 residues. CDR3 in amino acids: CASSFREGWTEAFF. The CDR3 DNA reads TGTGCCAGCAGCTTCAGGGAGGGTTGGACTGAAGCTTTCTTT.

The J gene is TRBJ1-1, the V gene TRBV2, with unresolved D. The CDR3 covers 13 residues. Germline values: CDR1 SNHLY, CDR2 FYNNEI. The V end was cut by 2 bases, the J end by 3 bases, with 7 bases between. The CDR3 DNA reads as TGTGCCAGCAGTGAAAACCCAGACACTGAAGCTTTCTTT. Protein: CASSENPDTEAFF.

This clone was counted a few times. The rearrangement joins TRBV14 to TRBJ1-3; no reliable D call. V was pared by 2 bases and J by 9 bases, with 5 bases between. The CDR3 spans 11 residues. The V gene's germline CDR1 is SGHDN and CDR2 FVKESK. This CDR3 is CASSQMLTIYF. CDR3 DNA sequence: TGTGCCAGCAGCCAAATGCTCACCATATATTTT. Supplemented by reference TRBV14 and TRBJ1-3, the full variable domain reads EAGVTQFPSHSVIEKGQTVTLRCDPISGHDNLYWYRRVMGKEIKFLLHFVKESKQDESGMPNNRFLAERTGGTYSTLKVQPAELEDSGVYFCASSQMLTIYFGEGSWLTVV.

Here the CDR3 reads CATSDPPLPELFF. The CDR3 region has the DNA TGTGCCACCAGTGACCCGCCCCTGCCTGAGCTGTTTTTT. The chain links TRBV24-1 to TRBJ2-2; D gene uncertain. Germline V CDR1 and CDR2: KGHDR, SFDVKD. The length of the CDR3 is 13 residues. V lost 4 bases and J 11 bases, leaving 13 bases between the germline ends.

The rearrangement joins TRBV2 to TRBJ2-4; TRBD2 matches at 9 bases. CDR1 is SNHLY, CDR2 FYNNEI, per germline. V gave up 6 bases and J gave up 6 bases; unmatched junction bases: 6. The CDR3 has 14 amino acids. For the CDR3, the DNA is TGTGCCAGCAGAGCTAGCGGGGTATTAAACATTCAGTACTTC. Encoded protein: CASRASGVLNIQYF. Drawing the rest from reference TRBV2 and TRBJ2-4, the complete variable domain is EPEVTQTPSHQVTQMGQEVILRCVPISNHLYFYWYRQILGQKVEFLVSFYNNEISEKSEIFDDQFSVERPDGSNFTLKIRSTKLEDSAMYFCASRASGVLNIQYFGAGTRLSVL.

The chain carries TRBV3-1 (or the pseudogene TRBV3-2) and TRBJ2-1; 9 bases map to TRBD1. The CDR3 is made up of 15 amino acids. Trimming removed 2 bases from V and 6 bases from J; junction bases left unmatched: 5. Per the germline V gene, CDR1 is LGHDT and CDR2 is YNNKEL (reference sequence). The CDR3 loop is CASSQPGQGINEQFF. The DNA of the CDR3 is TGTGCCAGCAGCCAACCGGGACAGGGTATCAATGAGCAGTTCTTC.

The CDR3 protein is CAISVGTGLENEQFF. CDR3 coding DNA: TGTGCCATCAGTGTGGGGACAGGTTTGGAGAATGAGCAGTTCTTC. V and J are TRBV10-3 and TRBJ2-1, with 8 bases matching TRBD1. This CDR3 has 15 amino acids. Germline CDR1 reads ENHRY; CDR2 reads SYGVKD. Trimming removed 4 bases from V and 7 bases from J; junction bases left unmatched: 9.

This clone turned up a few times. A read error may produce the germline difference seen at one junction end. The rearrangement joins TRBV7-7 to TRBJ2-5; D could derive from TRBD1 or TRBD2 (5 bases each). CDR1 and CDR2 from the germline V gene are SSHAT and FNYEAQ (reference sequence). The CDR3 runs 14 residues. CDR3 bases: TGTGCTAGCAGCTTAAAGGGGACGGGGGAGACCCAGTACTTC. Its translation is CASSLKGTGETQYF.

This clone was observed once. DNA for the CDR3: TGTGCCAGCAGCCCGATAGGACAAAGCTACAATGAGCAGTTCTTC. It yields the protein CASSPIGQSYNEQFF. The V gene is TRBV6-2 or TRBV6-3, the J gene TRBJ2-1; D perhaps matches TRBD1 (5 bases). The V end was cut by 6 bases, the J end by 3 bases, with 15 bases between. The CDR3 length is 15 residues. Germline assignment: CDR1 MNHEY and CDR2 SVGEGT.

The chain uses TRBV3-1 (or the pseudogene TRBV3-2) and TRBJ2-5; the match to TRBD2 covers 7 bases. V shed 6 bases, J shed 2 bases, and the junction held 6 bases outside the gene matches. Germline values: CDR1 LGHDT, CDR2 YNNKEL (reference sequence). The CDR3 consists of 14 residues. The CDR3 bases are TGTGCCAGCAGTATACTAGCGCGACAAGAGACCCAGTACTTC. It codes for CASSILARQETQYF.

This sequence joins TRBV6-6 and TRBJ1-1, with no clear D. The CDR3 totals 13 residues. Trimming pared 2 bases from V and 1 base from J, leaving 5 bases between. Germline V lookup: CDR1 MNHNY, CDR2 SVGAGI (reference sequence). The CDR3 reads CASSYEQNTEAFF. In nucleotides, the CDR3 is TGTGCCAGCAGTTACGAACAGAACACTGAAGCTTTCTTT.

This clone was seen only a few times. The J gene is TRBJ1-2, the V gene TRBV7-9, with D hard to call. Deletions cut 4 bases from V and 4 bases from J, with 10 bases between. CDR1 SEHNR and CDR2 FQNEAQ come from the germline V gene (reference sequence). The CDR3 contains 13 residues. The CDR3 nucleotides are TGTGCCAGCAGCTCAAGTCGTGGCTATGGCTACACCTTC. This codes for CASSSSRGYGYTF.

V and J are TRBV4-3 and TRBJ2-2, with D perhaps TRBD1 or TRBD2 (5 bases each). V was cut by 4 bases and J by 0 bases, with 24 bases left in between. CDR1 and CDR2 (germline): LGHNA, YSLEER. CDR3 length: 20 residues. The chain's CDR3 is CASSRTPGPTTVANTGELFF. CDR3 DNA sequence: TGCGCCAGCAGCCGAACCCCGGGACCCACCACGGTCGCGAACACCGGGGAGCTGTTTTTT.

V is TRBV27 and J is TRBJ2-1, with TRBD2 matching 8 bases. The V and J ends lost 8 bases and 4 bases, in that order; junction bases with no gene match: 7. Germline-derived CDR1 and CDR2 are MNHEY and SMNVEV (reference sequence). CDR3 length: 14 amino acids. CDR3 in amino acids: CASARGGKYNEQFF. The CDR3 coding sequence is TGTGCCAGCGCCCGGGGGGGCAAGTACAATGAGCAGTTCTTC.